Listed here are 20 T cell receptor beta chains from one sample, sequenced in a study of cytomegalovirus exposure and HLA in healthy donors. The PCR had 60 Vbeta and 13 Jbeta primers. Produced via immunoSEQ multiplex PCR; TCRdb's table is partial and in-frame only. The sample has roughly 130,000 clones, around 80% seen once. The specimen sequenced was PBMCs. The receptors were sampled from a woman aged 45-59 years in good health and CMV-seropositive.

This clone was picked up a small number of times. CDR3 loop: CAWSELAGGPAGELFF. The CDR3, as DNA: TGTGCCTGGAGCGAACTAGCGGGGGGCCCGGCCGGGGAGCTGTTTTTT. The V and J genes are TRBV30 and TRBJ2-2, with TRBD2 matching 12 bases. CDR1 is GTSNPN and CDR2 is SVGIG in the germline V gene (reference sequence). The CDR3 length is 16 residues. V shed 3 bases, J shed 6 bases, and the junction held 8 bases outside the gene matches.

This rearrangement joins TRBV7-2 to TRBJ2-3, with D uncertain. The CDR3 runs to 12 residues. V was clipped by 8 bases and J by 6 bases, with 12 bases between them. Germline values: CDR1 SGHTA, CDR2 FQGNSA. The CDR3 DNA follows: TGTGCCAGCCCGGAGACGTCGGATACGCAGTATTTT. This sequence encodes CASPETSDTQYF.

Comment on this clone: At the DNA level, this CDR3 is encoded by other sequences in the same sample as well. The rearrangement links TRBV5-1 to TRBJ1-5; D call uncertain. CDR3 length equals 14 residues. Germline values: CDR1 SGHRS, CDR2 YFSETQ. Trimming removed 0 bases at V and 3 bases at J, with 7 bases between. The CDR3: CASSLDGSNQPQHF. DNA of the CDR3: TGCGCCAGCAGCTTGGATGGCTCCAATCAGCCCCAGCATTTT. The entire variable domain, with the rest obtained from reference TRBV5-1 and TRBJ1-5, is as follows: KAGVTQTPRYLIKTRGQQVTLSCSPISGHRSVSWYQQTPGQGLQFLFEYFSETQRNKGNFPGRFSGRQFSNSRSEMNVSTLELGDSALYLCASSLDGSNQPQHFGDGTRLSIL.

The chain links TRBV18 to TRBJ1-1, with D possibly TRBD1 on 5 matching bases. CDR3 length: 16 residues. The V and J ends lost 1 base and 11 bases respectively, with 23 bases between them. Germline-derived CDR1 and CDR2 are KGHSH and LQKENI. CDR3: CASSPRRDVGLGMAFF. DNA for the CDR3: TGTGCCAGCTCACCACGGAGGGACGTAGGACTGGGGATGGCTTTCTTT.

V is TRBV11-2 and J is TRBJ2-4, with a tentative D call TRBD1 (7 bases). Looked up from germline, CDR1 is SGHAT and CDR2 is FQNNGV. Trimming removed 0 bases at V and 7 bases at J, with 13 bases between. This CDR3 comprises 15 residues. This CDR3 reads CASSLDTGDWNIQYF. CDR3 sequence (DNA): TGTGCCAGCAGCTTAGATACAGGGGACTGGAACATTCAGTACTTC.

The J gene is TRBJ2-6, the V gene TRBV5-1; D not resolved. The germline V gene encodes CDR1 SGHRS and CDR2 YFSETQ. The CDR3 is 13 amino acids. V shed 0 bases and J shed 12 bases, with 10 bases lying between them. CDR3: CASSLDPTGVLTF. The CDR3, as DNA: TGCGCCAGCAGCTTGGACCCTACGGGCGTCCTGACTTTC.

V usage is TRBV9 and J usage is TRBJ1-1, with D tentatively TRBD1 (6 bases). The CDR3 runs to 14 residues. Trimming pared 4 bases from V and 1 base from J, leaving 11 bases between. The germline V gene encodes CDR1 SGDLS and CDR2 YYNGEE. The CDR3 here is CASSFGTQNTEAFF. CDR3 bases: TGTGCCAGCAGCTTCGGGACACAGAACACTGAAGCTTTCTTT.

This sequence joins TRBV27 and TRBJ2-2; the match to TRBD1 covers 9 bases. The J segment lost 4 bases and the V segment lost 5 bases, leaving 5 bases of the junction unmatched. The length of the CDR3 is 15 residues. From germline, CDR1 is MNHEY and CDR2 SMNVEV (reference sequence). CDR3 region: CASSGTGGPTGELFF. CDR3 nucleotides: TGTGCCAGCAGTGGAACAGGGGGCCCCACCGGGGAGCTGTTTTTT.

The CDR3 DNA is TGTGCCAGCAGCTCCCCTATAAGAGATTACAATCAGCCCCAGCATTTT. This codes for CASSSPIRDYNQPQHF. This sequence joins TRBV2 and TRBJ1-5; D gene unclear. Per the germline V gene, CDR1 is SNHLY and CDR2 is FYNNEI. The CDR3 extends over 16 amino acids. Trimming left V 6 bases short and J 3 bases short, with 18 bases between.

The gene calls are TRBV5-1 and TRBJ2-4; 11 bases match TRBD1. CDR3 length: 17 amino acids. Germline V gives CDR1 SGHRS, CDR2 YFSETQ. J lost 6 bases, V lost 4 bases, and 12 bases had no gene match. CDR3 residues: CASSDGQGAVFGNIQYF. In nucleotides, the CDR3 is TGCGCCAGCAGCGACGGACAGGGGGCCGTATTTGGAAACATTCAGTACTTC.

This chain joins TRBV9 and TRBJ2-3; D is unclear. CDR3 size: 14 residues. Trimming pared 3 bases from V and 0 bases from J, leaving 8 bases between. Germline V gives CDR1 SGDLS, CDR2 YYNGEE. The chain's CDR3 is CASSGSTSTDTQYF. The CDR3 DNA reads TGTGCCAGCAGCGGGTCGACTAGCACAGATACGCAGTATTTT.

Turning to this clone: A read error may produce the germline difference seen at one junction end. The chain links TRBV20-1 to TRBJ1-2, with D perhaps TRBD1 (6 bases). The CDR3 is 11 residues long. CDR1 is DFQATT and CDR2 is SNEGSKA in the germline V gene (reference sequence). This CDR3 reads CSAREGTGYTF. CDR3 nucleotides: TGCAGTGCGAGAGAGGGGACAGGCTACACCTTC.

This clone was seen just once. The chain carries TRBV5-4 and TRBJ1-2, with a weak D call TRBD1 (6 bases). Trimming took off 4 bases at V and 8 bases at J, with 21 bases between the two ends. CDR3 length equals 15 residues. Germline V gene data show CDR1 as SGHNT and CDR2 as YYREEE (reference sequence). The CDR3 is CASSAALTGFYGYTF. CDR3 in DNA: TGTGCCAGCAGCGCTGCCCTTACAGGGTTTTACGGCTACACCTTC.

This sequence joins TRBV2 and TRBJ1-3; D is perhaps TRBD1 (6 bases). Germline assignment: CDR1 SNHLY and CDR2 FYNNEI. Trimming pared 4 bases from V and 4 bases from J, leaving 14 bases between. CDR3 length: 15 residues. CDR3 region: CASSVRGAYGNTIYF. The CDR3 nucleotides are TGTGCCAGCAGTGTGCGGGGGGCCTACGGAAACACCATATATTTT.

This clone appeared once. The rearrangement joins TRBV6-5 to TRBJ1-1; 10 nucleotides line up with TRBD1. CDR3 length: 14 amino acids. CDR1 and CDR2 from the germline V gene are MNHEY and SVGAGI. V lost 5 bases to trimming and J lost 11 bases; unmatched junction nucleotides: 11. The CDR3 DNA is TGTGCCAGCAGTCCGGGACAGGGGACTGATGAGGCTTTCTTT. Its translation is CASSPGQGTDEAFF.

This chain uses TRBV5-1 with TRBJ2-3; TRBD2 is a possible D gene (6 bases). Germline CDR1 and CDR2: SGHRS and YFSETQ. The CDR3 is 15 amino acids. V lost 4 bases to trimming and J lost 0 bases, with 12 bases between them. CDR3 bases: TGCGCCAGCAGCCCGTCGGGGGAGAGCACAGATACGCAGTATTTT. Its protein product is CASSPSGESTDTQYF.

The chain is built from TRBV7-9 and TRBJ1-5, with D perhaps matching TRBD1 (6 bases). The V end was cut by 5 bases, the J end by 2 bases, with 13 bases between. The CDR3 consists of 15 residues. Germline values: CDR1 SEHNR, CDR2 FQNEAQ (reference sequence). CDR3 in DNA: TGTGCCAGCAGCCCCCAGAACAGGGGCAATCAGCCCCAGCATTTT. Translated: CASSPQNRGNQPQHF. The complete variable domain, with remaining parts taken from reference TRBV7-9 and TRBJ1-5, reads DTGVSQNPRHKITKRGQNVTFRCDPISEHNRLYWYRQTLGQGPEFLTYFQNEAQLEKSRLLSDRFSAERPKGSFSTLEIQRTEQGDSAMYLCASSPQNRGNQPQHFGDGTRLSIL.

V usage is TRBV28 and J usage is TRBJ1-5; D is possibly TRBD1 (5 bases). The CDR3 totals 12 residues. Germline loops: CDR1 MDHEN, CDR2 SYDVKM. Trimming removed 6 bases at V and 14 bases at J, with 17 bases between. The CDR3 DNA reads TGTGCCAGCAGCCTCCTCGGGGGGGAAGAGCATTTT. This translates into CASSLLGGEEHF.

The rearrangement uses TRBV5-1 and TRBJ2-5; D not resolved. Per the germline V gene, CDR1 is SGHRS and CDR2 is YFSETQ. Trimming removed 2 bases at V and 1 base at J, with 6 bases between. This CDR3 comprises 13 residues. For the CDR3, the DNA is TGCGCCAGCAGCTTAAACACCCAAGAGACCCAGTACTTC. Translating it yields CASSLNTQETQYF.

Here the CDR3 DNA reads TGTGCCAGCAGTCAAGCCGGGACAGGAGAAGGCTACACCTTC. It yields the protein CASSQAGTGEGYTF. This sequence joins TRBV27 and TRBJ1-2, with 8 nucleotides matching TRBD1. Germline trimming cut 5 bases from V and 8 bases from J; bases unmatched to any gene: 10. CDR1 and CDR2 (germline): MNHEY, SMNVEV (reference sequence). The CDR3 runs to 14 residues.